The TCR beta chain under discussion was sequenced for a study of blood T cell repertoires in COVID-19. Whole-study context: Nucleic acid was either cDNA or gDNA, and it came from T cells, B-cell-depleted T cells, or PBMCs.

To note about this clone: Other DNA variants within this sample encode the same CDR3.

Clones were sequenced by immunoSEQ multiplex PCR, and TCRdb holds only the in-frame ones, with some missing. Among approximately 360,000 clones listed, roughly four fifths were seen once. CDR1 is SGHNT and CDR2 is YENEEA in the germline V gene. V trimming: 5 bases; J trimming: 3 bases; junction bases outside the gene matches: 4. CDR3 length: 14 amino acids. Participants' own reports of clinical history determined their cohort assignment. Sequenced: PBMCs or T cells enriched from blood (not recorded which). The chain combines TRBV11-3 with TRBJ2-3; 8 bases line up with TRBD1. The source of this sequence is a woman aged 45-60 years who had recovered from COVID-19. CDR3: CASSPRQGTDTQYF. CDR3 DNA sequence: TGTGCCAGCAGCCCCCGACAGGGGACAGATACGCAGTATTTT.